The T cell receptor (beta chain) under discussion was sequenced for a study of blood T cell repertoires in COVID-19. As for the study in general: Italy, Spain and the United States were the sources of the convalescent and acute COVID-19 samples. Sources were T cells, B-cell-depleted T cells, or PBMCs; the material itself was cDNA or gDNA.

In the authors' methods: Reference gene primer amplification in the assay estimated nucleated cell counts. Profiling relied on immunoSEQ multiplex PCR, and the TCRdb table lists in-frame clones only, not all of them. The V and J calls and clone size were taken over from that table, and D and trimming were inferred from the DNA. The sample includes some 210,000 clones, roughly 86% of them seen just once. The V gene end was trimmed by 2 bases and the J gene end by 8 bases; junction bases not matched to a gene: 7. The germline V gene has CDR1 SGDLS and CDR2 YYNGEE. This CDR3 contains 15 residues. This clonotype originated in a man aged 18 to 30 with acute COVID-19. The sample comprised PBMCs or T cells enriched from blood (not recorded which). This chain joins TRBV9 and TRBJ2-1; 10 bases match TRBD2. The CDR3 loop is CASSVRLAGLDEQFF. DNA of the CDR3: TGTGCCAGCAGCGTCAGACTAGCGGGTCTGGATGAGCAGTTCTTC.